This TCR beta chain was captured by sequencing in a study of blood T cell repertoires in COVID-19. Study summary: The United States, Italy and Spain were the sources of the acute and convalescent COVID-19 samples.

Sequencing used immunoSEQ multiplex PCR; TCRdb keeps in-frame clones, though not all of them. The sample includes about 530,000 clones, roughly 91% of them seen just once. The CDR3 spans 15 residues. Germline V lookup: CDR1 SEHNR, CDR2 FQNEAQ (reference sequence). Trimming left V 0 bases short and J 4 bases short, with 9 bases between. The chain has TRBV7-9 and TRBJ2-2; D possibly corresponds to TRBD2 (6 bases). The sample comprised peripheral blood. This sequence originates from a woman between 50 and 59 years old with COVID-19, enrolled during active disease. Here the CDR3 reads CASSLAEGSTGELFF. The DNA of the CDR3 is TGTGCCAGCAGCTTAGCGGAGGGTAGCACCGGGGAGCTGTTTTTT.